A selection of T cell receptor beta chains follows, all from one sample in a study of shared clonotypes between healthy human individuals. The table came from immunoSEQ multiplex PCR; TCRdb's copy has only in-frame clones and leaves some out. This sample has approximately 720,000 clones, with approximately 75% found just once. Material: memory CD4+ T cells sorted from blood. These receptors came from a woman aged 25 to 45 in good health. The CDR3 runs from the conserved cysteine through the conserved F or W. The D gene is left open where the match is weak.

>TRBV5-1|NA|TRBJ1-1
CASSLLGQSTEAFF
>TRBV25-1|TRBD1|TRBJ1-4
CASSERGGRKKLFF
>TRBV5-4|TRBD1|TRBJ1-4
CASSPTGDGEKLFF
>TRBV7-6|TRBD1|TRBJ1-1
CASSPEPGQGANTEAFF
>TRBV7-8|TRBD1|TRBJ1-2
CASSLVSGGSGYTF
>TRBV19|NA|TRBJ2-7
CASSVQGHHGQYF
>TRBV5-6|NA|NA
CASSPAESYEQYF
>TRBV6-4|NA|TRBJ2-7
CASSGGGSYEQYF
>TRBV7-2|NA|TRBJ2-3
CASSFGASPSTDTQYF
>TRBV18|NA|TRBJ1-1
CASSPGRGNTEAFF
>TRBV6-6|NA|TRBJ2-1
CASHKGIESYNEQFF
>TRBV6-1|NA|TRBJ1-1
CASSESEVGREYFF
>TRBV5-1|NA|TRBJ2-5
CASSTQPGETQYF
>TRBV7-2|NA|TRBJ1-2
CASSPSTDHYGYTF
>TRBV6-5|NA|TRBJ2-7
CASSYTQGPYEQYF
>TRBV4-1|NA|TRBJ2-7
CASSHQGLKGYEQYF
>TRBV25-1|NA|TRBJ2-3
CASSDPGRTDTQYF
>TRBV15|NA|TRBJ2-1
CATSRDLDSSYNEQFF
>TRBV19|NA|TRBJ2-7
CASSMDGLDYEQYF
>TRBV5-1|TRBD1|TRBJ1-1
CASSTDRGFNEAFF
>TRBV27|NA|TRBJ2-5
CASSLSPPGGRAPGSARKTQYF
>TRBV5-5|NA|TRBJ1-2
CASSLEGIRGYTF
>TRBV5-1|TRBD2|TRBJ2-1
CASSLAEGLAGGREQFF
>TRBV14|TRBD2|TRBJ2-1
CASSRTSGAYNEQFF
>TRBV2|NA|TRBJ1-3
CASSERGATGNTIYF
>TRBV30|NA|TRBJ1-5
CAWSMDSNQPQHF
>TRBV28|NA|TRBJ2-4
CASRSPPRDPQYF
>TRBV28|NA|TRBJ1-1
CASSPIDTEAFF
>TRBV2|NA|TRBJ2-3
CASSPRPTDTQYF
>TRBV28|NA|TRBJ1-1
CASSGPLRITEAFF
>TRBV7-2|NA|TRBJ2-1
CASSPSEGRYNEQFF
>TRBV7-2|NA|TRBJ1-5
CASSLMSRVNQPQHF
>TRBV7-2|NA|TRBJ2-2
CASSLSPGTGELFF
>TRBV5-1|TRBD1|TRBJ2-3
CASSLGDRDTDTQYF
>TRBV28|TRBD2|TRBJ2-1
CASSQGRLAVHEQFF
>TRBV12-2|NA|TRBJ2-7
CASRLGRGTESYEQYF
>TRBV15|NA|TRBJ2-1
CATSRDRVSRFF
>TRBV7-9|NA|TRBJ2-3
CASSQEAHYF